Reported below is one T cell receptor beta chain. This sample stems from a study of spatial heterogeneity in lung cancer. Individual TCR cDNA molecules each bore their own unique molecular identifier. TCRdb itself ran the 5' RACE reads through MiXCR, one entry per CDR3 protein. The table has about 94,000 distinct CDR3 sequences, approximately 19% seen once; the top ten hold 20% to 25%. Germline V CDR1 and CDR2: SEHNR, FQNEAQ (reference sequence). The CDR3 loop spans 15 amino acids. V dropped 5 bases and J dropped 1; count of bases not matched to a gene: 7. Time point indicated: blood at routine non-recurrence follow-up after resection. Whole RNA, which was extracted from tumor, nontumor lung tissue or frozen PBMC, was sequenced without any cell sorting.

This TCR was recovered from a male donor with early-stage non-small cell lung cancer. V usage is TRBV7-9 and J usage is TRBJ2-5, with 7 nucleotides matching TRBD1. This specimen was PBMCs, taken at follow-up. The CDR3 region has the DNA TGTGCCAGCAGCCAAGGACAGGCAACCCAAGAGACCCAGTACTTC. Protein product: CASSQGQATQETQYF.